The 27 T cell receptor beta chains listed next were all sequenced from one sample in a study of shared clonotypes between healthy human individuals. The protocol was immunoSEQ multiplex PCR, while the TCRdb copy is restricted to in-frame clones and leaves out a portion. The table includes hundreds of thousands of clones, about 95% detected once. CD45RO-negative CD8 cells positively selected for CCR7 made up the naive population, which excluded terminally differentiated effector memory CD45RA+ cells. Sequencing was done on a sample of naive CD8+ T cells sorted from blood. Source of these receptors: a woman aged 25 to 39 in good health.

The chain joins TRBV2 to TRBJ1-4, with TRBD1 matching over 8 bases. There are 14 residues in the CDR3. V was clipped by 7 bases and J by 8 bases; unmatched bases: 9. Germline loops: CDR1 SNHLY, CDR2 FYNNEI. The CDR3 here is CASTPDRVGEKLFF. CDR3 nucleotides: TGTGCCAGCACGCCGGACAGGGTGGGCGAAAAACTGTTTTTT. Variable domain in full (rest from reference TRBV2 and TRBJ1-4): EPEVTQTPSHQVTQMGQEVILRCVPISNHLYFYWYRQILGQKVEFLVSFYNNEISEKSEIFDDQFSVERPDGSNFTLKIRSTKLEDSAMYFCASTPDRVGEKLFFGSGTQLSVL.

This clone has a single count. The V call is TRBV11-3, the J call TRBJ2-6, with D hard to call. The germline V gene has CDR1 SGHNT and CDR2 YENEEA. Trimming took 1 base from V and 1 from J, leaving 5 bases between them. This CDR3 spans 15 amino acids. This CDR3 is CASSLGESGANVLTF. DNA for the CDR3: TGTGCCAGCAGCTTAGGGGAATCTGGGGCCAACGTCCTGACTTTC. The full variable domain, its missing parts supplied by reference TRBV11-3 and TRBJ2-6, is EAGVVQSPRYKIIEKKQPVAFWCNPISGHNTLYWYLQNLGQGPELLIRYENEEAVDDSQLPKDRFSAERLKGVDSTLKIQPAELGDSAVYLCASSLGESGANVLTFGAGSRLTVL.

This clone is a singleton in its sample. This rearrangement joins TRBV27 to TRBJ2-7; 15 positions match TRBD2. Trimming removed 3 bases from V and 2 bases from J; junction bases left unmatched: 5. The CDR3 is 17 residues long. Germline V lookup: CDR1 MNHEY, CDR2 SMNVEV (reference sequence). This CDR3 reads CASSLRGLAGGTYEQYF. The CDR3 nucleotides read TGTGCCAGCAGTTTGCGGGGACTAGCGGGAGGAACCTACGAGCAGTACTTC.

The chain has TRBV5-1 and TRBJ2-7, with 10 bases fitting TRBD2. Looked up from germline, CDR1 is SGHRS and CDR2 is YFSETQ. This CDR3 is 15 amino acids long. The junction had 5 bases not matched to a gene; V was cut back by 5 bases and J by 0 bases. CDR3: CASRPGLADSYEQYF. The DNA for the CDR3 is TGCGCCAGCAGACCCGGACTAGCGGACTCCTACGAGCAGTACTTC. The full variable domain, in which reference TRBV5-1 and TRBJ2-7 provide the parts outside the CDR3, is KAGVTQTPRYLIKTRGQQVTLSCSPISGHRSVSWYQQTPGQGLQFLFEYFSETQRNKGNFPGRFSGRQFSNSRSEMNVSTLELGDSALYLCASRPGLADSYEQYFGPGTRLTVT.

The J gene is TRBJ2-7, the V gene TRBV28; 8 bases align to TRBD1. Trimming cost V 10 bases and J 2 bases; bases outside gene matches: 7. This CDR3 is built from 13 residues. Germline CDR1 reads MDHEN; CDR2 reads SYDVKM. The CDR3 DNA follows: TGTGCCACCTCCCTGACAGGGGCCTACGAGCAGTACTTC. Residues: CATSLTGAYEQYF. The full variable domain, rest sourced from reference TRBV28 and TRBJ2-7, is DVKVTQSSRYLVKRTGEKVFLECVQDMDHENMFWYRQDPGLGLRLIYFSYDVKMKEKGDIPEGYSVSREKKERFSLILESASTNQTSMYLCATSLTGAYEQYFGPGTRLTVT.

The sample holds one count of this clone. The CDR3 loop reads CASSLIVAGTSSYEQYF. In DNA, the CDR3 is TGTGCCAGCAGTTTAATTGTAGCCGGGACGAGCTCCTACGAGCAGTACTTC. The chain is built from TRBV28 and TRBJ2-7, with D possibly called TRBD1 or TRBD2 (5 bases each). The V gene lost 2 bases and the J gene lost 0 bases, with 17 bases spanning the gap. There are 17 residues in the CDR3. CDR1 is MDHEN and CDR2 is SYDVKM in the germline V gene.

This chain uses TRBV5-6 with TRBJ1-3, with D unclear. Per germline, CDR1 SGHDT and CDR2 YYEEEE. The CDR3 totals 15 residues. The germline V and J ends were trimmed by 0 bases and 0 bases, with 7 bases remaining between them. CDR3 in amino acids: CASSLAGASGNTIYF. The CDR3 DNA follows: TGTGCCAGCAGCTTGGCAGGAGCCTCTGGAAACACCATATATTTT.

The V gene is TRBV27, the J gene TRBJ2-7; the match to TRBD2 covers 13 bases. This CDR3 has 15 amino acids. CDR1 is MNHEY, CDR2 SMNVEV, per germline (reference sequence). Germline trimming cut 3 bases from V and 3 bases from J; bases unmatched to any gene: 2. Here the CDR3 reads CASSFGTSGDYEQYF. The CDR3 DNA sequence: TGTGCCAGCAGTTTCGGGACTAGCGGGGACTACGAGCAGTACTTC.

The chain is built from TRBV14 and TRBJ2-7; a possible D gene is TRBD2 (6 bases). The CDR3 contains 13 residues. The V gene lost 8 bases and the J gene lost 6 bases, with 17 bases spanning the gap. Germline-derived CDR1 and CDR2 are SGHDN and FVKESK. CDR3 in amino acids: CASSGWGEAEQYF. CDR3 in DNA: TGTGCCAGCTCTGGCTGGGGGGAGGCCGAGCAGTACTTC.

V is TRBV6-1 and J is TRBJ1-4; no reliable D call. CDR1 and CDR2 (germline): MNHNS, SASEGT. CDR3 length equals 14 residues. Trimming cost V 4 bases and J 7 bases, with 13 bases left between them. CDR3: CASSAVFPTEKLFF. For the CDR3, the DNA is TGTGCCAGCAGTGCAGTATTCCCCACTGAAAAACTGTTTTTT.

This rearrangement joins TRBV29-1 to TRBJ2-3, with TRBD1 as a possible D gene (6 bases). Germline-derived CDR1 and CDR2 are SQVTM and ANQGSEA. V gave up 7 bases and J gave up 6 bases, with 20 bases separating them. The CDR3 contains 14 residues. In DNA, the CDR3 is TGCAGCGCCTGGGGGAAGGGGGTTAAGGATACGCAGTATTTT. Protein product: CSAWGKGVKDTQYF.

The rearrangement uses TRBV7-9 and TRBJ1-1; possibly TRBD1 for D (6 bases). The CDR3 loop spans 12 amino acids. CDR1 and CDR2 from the germline V gene are SEHNR and FQNEAQ (reference sequence). The V end lost 11 bases, the J end lost 4 bases, and 14 bases lay between the germline ends. CDR3 protein: CALVRGSTEAFF. As DNA, the CDR3 is TGTGCCCTCGTCAGGGGTAGCACTGAAGCTTTCTTT.

The V call is TRBV11-2, the J call TRBJ2-1; TRBD2 aligns across 12 bases. This CDR3 comprises 16 residues. CDR1 SGHAT and CDR2 FQNNGV come from the germline V gene. Trimming removed 1 base from V and 7 bases from J; junction bases left unmatched: 5. This chain's CDR3 is CASSLVASGRGNEQFF. The CDR3 region has the DNA TGTGCCAGCAGCTTAGTGGCTAGCGGGAGGGGAAATGAGCAGTTCTTC.

The chain employs TRBV5-6 and TRBJ1-1, with a tentative D call TRBD1 (5 bases). The germline gives CDR1 SGHDT, CDR2 YYEEEE. The CDR3 has 15 amino acids. V lost 4 bases and J lost 0, with 13 bases in between. The CDR3 nucleotides are TGTGCCAGCAGCCCACAGACAGACCTGAACACTGAAGCTTTCTTT. Translating gives CASSPQTDLNTEAFF. Supplemented by reference TRBV5-6 and TRBJ1-1, the full variable domain reads DAGVTQSPTHLIKTRGQQVTLRCSPKSGHDTVSWYQQALGQGPQFIFQYYEEEERQRGNFPDRFSGHQFPNYSSELNVNALLLGDSALYLCASSPQTDLNTEAFFGQGTRLTVV.

The chain carries TRBV19 and TRBJ2-3; 9 nucleotides match TRBD1. V was clipped by 3 bases and J by 4 bases; unmatched bases: 5. The length of the CDR3 is 15 residues. Germline CDR1 and CDR2: LNHDA and SQIVND (reference sequence). Here the CDR3 reads CASSIGTGLADTQYF. CDR3 coding DNA: TGTGCCAGTAGTATCGGGACAGGGTTGGCAGATACGCAGTATTTT.

V usage is TRBV4-1 and J usage is TRBJ1-3, with a tentative D call TRBD1 (5 bases). V was trimmed by 5 bases and J by 2 bases, leaving 13 bases between them. Looked up from germline, CDR1 is MGHRA and CDR2 is YSYEKL. The CDR3 loop spans 15 amino acids. The CDR3 DNA sequence: TGCGCCAGCAGCTCCGGTTGGGGGGCTGGAAACACCATATATTTT. Its translation is CASSSGWGAGNTIYF.

V gene TRBV5-1 combines with J gene TRBJ2-1, with TRBD2 matching 12 bases. Germline V gene sequence: CDR1 SGHRS, CDR2 YFSETQ. V was pared by 3 bases and J by 0 bases, with 10 bases of the junction left unmatched. This CDR3 contains 19 residues. As DNA, the CDR3 is TGCGCCAGCAGCTCCTCCGGACTAGCGGGATCGAGCTCCTACAATGAGCAGTTCTTC. This translates into CASSSSGLAGSSSYNEQFF.

The rearrangement uses TRBV10-3 and TRBJ1-1; D is perhaps TRBD1 (6 bases). The CDR3 has 17 residues. Germline values: CDR1 ENHRY, CDR2 SYGVKD. V lost 2 bases and J 1 base, leaving 17 bases between the germline ends. The CDR3 DNA is TGTGCCATCAGTGAGAAGGTTTCAGGGGTTTCGAACACTGAAGCTTTCTTT. Its protein is CAISEKVSGVSNTEAFF.

This clone has just a few counts. The V call is TRBV30, the J call TRBJ2-1, with 8 bases that match TRBD1. Germline lookup yields CDR1 GTSNPN and CDR2 SVGIG (reference sequence). V gave up 7 bases and J gave up 0 bases; unmatched junction bases: 8. The CDR3 loop spans 15 amino acids. The CDR3 DNA is TGTGCCTTCTGGACAGGGTACGGCTCCTACAATGAGCAGTTCTTC. As protein: CAFWTGYGSYNEQFF.

The V call is TRBV27, the J call TRBJ1-1; D might be TRBD1 (5 bases). CDR1 is MNHEY and CDR2 is SMNVEV in the germline V gene (reference sequence). The CDR3 loop spans 15 amino acids. V was shortened by 0 bases and J by 1 base, with 9 bases between the two germline ends. CDR3 amino acids: CASSLSARANTEAFF. The CDR3 region has the DNA TGTGCCAGCAGTTTATCGGCCAGGGCGAACACTGAAGCTTTCTTT.

This clone was recorded once. V usage is TRBV4-1 and J usage is TRBJ2-5; D perhaps matches TRBD1 (6 bases). Germline V CDR1 and CDR2: MGHRA, YSYEKL. Trimming stripped 3 bases from V and 3 bases from J, with 14 bases between. This CDR3 region has 15 residues. The CDR3 DNA reads TGCGCCAGCAGCCAGGACAGAGCTTCGAAAGAGACCCAGTACTTC. Protein sequence: CASSQDRASKETQYF.

The CDR3 sequence is CASSSPDLYEQYF. For the CDR3, the DNA is TGCGCCAGCAGCTCACCGGACCTCTACGAGCAGTACTTC. V and J are TRBV5-1 and TRBJ2-7; D gene unclear. The V gene lost 3 bases and the J gene lost 3 bases, with 10 bases spanning the gap. The CDR3 runs to 13 residues. Germline CDR1 and CDR2: SGHRS and YFSETQ.

Turning to this clone: It may be a read error: a sequence one base away is much more abundant. The V call is TRBV5-5, the J call TRBJ2-7, with D hard to call. This CDR3 contains 11 residues. The V end lost 3 bases, the J end lost 3 bases, and 4 bases lay between the germline ends. Per the germline V gene, CDR1 is SGHKS and CDR2 is YYEKEE (reference sequence). Here the CDR3 DNA reads TGTGCCAGCAGCTCCTTCTACGAGCAGTACTTC. Translating gives CASSSFYEQYF.

V gene TRBV2 combines with J gene TRBJ2-7; TRBD1 is a possible D gene (6 bases). The V end was cut by 10 bases, the J end by 0 bases, with 13 bases between. Per germline, CDR1 SNHLY and CDR2 FYNNEI. This CDR3 has 13 residues. In nucleotides, the CDR3 is TGTGCCAACCAGGGGCCGACCTCCTACGAGCAGTACTTC. This encodes CANQGPTSYEQYF.

A single count supports this clone. The DNA of the CDR3 is TGCGCCAGCAGCTTAAGACTAGCGGGAGGGACAGATACGCAGTATTTT. Its translation: CASSLRLAGGTDTQYF. The chain employs TRBV5-1 and TRBJ2-3; 14 bases are shared with TRBD2. CDR1 is SGHRS, CDR2 YFSETQ, per germline. CDR3 size: 16 residues. The trim removed 2 bases at V and 3 bases at J, leaving 2 bases unmatched.

The gene calls are TRBV18 and TRBJ1-2; D possibly corresponds to TRBD1 (6 bases). Germline V gene sequence: CDR1 KGHSH, CDR2 LQKENI. The CDR3 loop spans 15 amino acids. The germline V and J ends were trimmed by 8 bases and 0 bases, with 16 bases remaining between them. Here the CDR3 reads CASQDRATSNYGYTF. The CDR3 coding sequence is TGTGCCAGCCAGGACAGAGCTACTTCTAACTATGGCTACACCTTC.

This rearrangement joins TRBV4-2 to TRBJ2-7; 12 bases map to TRBD2. Germline V CDR1 and CDR2: LGHNA, YNFKEQ. The ends lost 0 bases at V and 1 base at J; junction bases unmatched: 7. The CDR3 is 18 amino acids. This chain's CDR3 is CASSQETSGSDLSYEQYF. In nucleotides, the CDR3 is TGTGCCAGCAGCCAAGAGACTAGCGGGAGTGACCTTTCCTACGAGCAGTACTTC.